One sample yielded the 4 T cell receptor beta chains listed below, sequenced in a study of beta chain features in type 1 diabetes. Study findings and constraints: Researchers report that Type 1 diabetes patients had moderately but significantly shorter TCRB CDR3s across all four CD4+ subsets.

Expressed TCRB transcripts were sequenced because the isolated RNA had all been reverse transcribed beforehand. TCRdb's table, derived via immunoSEQ multiplex PCR, lists solely in-frame clones and lacks some. The sample has roughly 730,000 clones; under 15% are singletons. No antigens are known for them. The sequenced material came from naive CD4+ T cells from blood. These receptor sequences come from a man younger than 30 with type 1 diabetes.

V usage is TRBV19 and J usage is TRBJ1-1; 7 nucleotides match TRBD1. Germline V lookup: CDR1 LNHDA, CDR2 SQIVND (reference sequence). V lost 7 bases and J lost 10; bases outside the gene matches: 9. The CDR3 contains 12 residues. CDR3 region: CASNSQGVGAFF. CDR3 coding DNA: TGTGCCAGTAACAGCCAGGGGGTGGGAGCTTTCTTT.

This clone was seen a handful of times. This chain links TRBV5-1 with TRBJ2-1, with 8 nucleotides matching TRBD2. CDR1 and CDR2 (germline): SGHRS, YFSETQ. This CDR3 is 16 amino acids long. Germline trimming cut 3 bases from V and 4 bases from J; bases unmatched to any gene: 9. Here the CDR3 reads CASSSGALAAYNEQFF. The CDR3 DNA reads as TGCGCCAGCAGCTCCGGGGCACTAGCGGCTTACAATGAGCAGTTCTTC.

The genes are TRBV7-2 and TRBJ1-5; tentatively, D is TRBD1 (5 bases). There are 13 residues in the CDR3. Deletions cut 4 bases from V and 8 bases from J, with 12 bases between. Germline-derived CDR1 and CDR2 are SGHTA and FQGNSA. The CDR3 nucleotides read TGTGCCAGCAGCTCCAGGGTCGGCGAGCCCCAGCATTTT. Translated: CASSSRVGEPQHF.

This chain joins TRBV6-5 and TRBJ1-5; D is uncertain. V lost 3 bases, J lost 11 bases, and 20 bases lay in between. The CDR3 sequence is 15 residues long. The germline CDR1 and CDR2 sequences are MNHEY and SVGAGI. The CDR3, as DNA: TGTGCCAGCAGTTATTCTCATTCTCCCCTGACGACCCAGCATTTT. It yields the protein CASSYSHSPLTTQHF.